This T cell receptor beta chain is from a study of blood T cell repertoires in COVID-19. Study-wide background: Spain, Italy and the United States supplied samples that represented acute and convalescent COVID-19.

Per the original methods: Amplified reference gene primers provided the basis for estimating nucleated cell counts. Clones were sequenced by immunoSEQ multiplex PCR, and TCRdb holds only the in-frame ones, with some missing. Clone size and V and J calls were adopted from that table, with D and trimming inferred from the DNA. The sample includes 70,000 to 80,000 clones, approximately 89% of them seen just once. Trimming stripped 6 bases from V and 0 bases from J, with 9 bases between. The CDR3 sequence is 14 residues long. Germline CDR1 reads MNHEY; CDR2 reads SVGAGI. This receptor was taken from a woman aged 55-70 years with acute or convalescent COVID-19. The chain uses TRBV6-5 and TRBJ2-1; D is undetermined. The sequencing sample was made of peripheral blood. The CDR3 loop reads CASSPVRSYNEQFF. The CDR3 bases are TGTGCCAGCAGCCCAGTCCGCTCCTACAATGAGCAGTTCTTC.